One sample yielded the 10 T cell receptor beta chains listed below, sequenced in a study of shared clonotypes between healthy human individuals. The assay was immunoSEQ multiplex PCR, and TCRdb's table has in-frame clones only and misses some. The data hold around 750,000 clones, with 74% observed a single time. Sequenced material: memory CD4+ T cells sorted from blood. The subset here: CD45RA-negative fraction. Every receptor here comes from a woman aged 30 to 39 in good health.

The J gene is TRBJ1-1, the V gene TRBV2; no reliable D call. Germline V CDR1 and CDR2: SNHLY, FYNNEI. The CDR3 has 11 residues. V lost 7 bases and J lost 2, with 5 bases in between. The CDR3 nucleotides read TGTGCCAGCAAGGTAAACACTGAAGCTTTCTTT. This codes for CASKVNTEAFF.

This chain joins TRBV7-6 and TRBJ2-1; 14 nucleotides line up with TRBD2. The CDR3 extends over 18 amino acids. J gave up 9 bases and V 1 base, and 11 bases lay outside the gene matches. Germline V CDR1 and CDR2: SGHVS, FNYEAQ. CDR3 residues: CASSLGGLAGVGYGEQFF. As DNA, the CDR3 is TGTGCCAGCAGCTTAGGGGGACTAGCGGGAGTCGGTTACGGTGAGCAGTTCTTC.

This chain connects TRBV28 to TRBJ2-7, with a possible D match to TRBD2 (5 bases). CDR3 length equals 15 residues. Between the trimmed V and J ends, which lost 5 bases and 0 bases, there was a span of 14 bases. The germline V gene encodes CDR1 MDHEN and CDR2 SYDVKM. Written as DNA, the CDR3 is TGTGCCAGCAGTCCCTTGTGGAGGAGCTCCTACGAGCAGTACTTC. This encodes CASSPLWRSSYEQYF. Full variable domain (outside the CDR3, taken from reference TRBV28 and TRBJ2-7): DVKVTQSSRYLVKRTGEKVFLECVQDMDHENMFWYRQDPGLGLRLIYFSYDVKMKEKGDIPEGYSVSREKKERFSLILESASTNQTSMYLCASSPLWRSSYEQYFGPGTRLTVT.

This chain joins TRBV28 and TRBJ1-2, with 9 bases lining up with TRBD1. The germline V gene encodes CDR1 MDHEN and CDR2 SYDVKM. There are 15 residues in the CDR3. V shed 4 bases and J 4 bases; nucleotides not matched to a gene: 7. The DNA for the CDR3 is TGTGCCAGCAGTTCTCTGGGACAGGGCCCCTATGGCTACACCTTC. Amino acids: CASSSLGQGPYGYTF.

Ten or more counts support this clone. The rearrangement joins TRBV27 to TRBJ2-7; 8 nucleotides line up with TRBD1. CDR1 and CDR2 (germline): MNHEY, SMNVEV (reference sequence). This CDR3 region has 17 residues. J lost 2 bases, V lost 2 bases, and 11 bases had no gene match. The CDR3 loop is CASSLNPSTGEAYEQYF. CDR3 sequence (DNA): TGTGCCAGCAGTTTAAACCCCTCGACAGGGGAAGCCTACGAGCAGTACTTC.

The genes are TRBV20-1 and TRBJ2-7, with D uncertain. There are 11 residues in the CDR3. V lost 7 bases and J 2 bases, leaving 9 bases between the germline ends. Germline CDR1 is DFQATT and CDR2 is SNEGSKA (reference sequence). CDR3 nucleotide sequence: TGCAGTGTTCTCGGCCCCTACGAGCAGTACTTC. Translation gives CSVLGPYEQYF.

V is TRBV19 and J is TRBJ1-2, with 7 nucleotides matching TRBD1. This CDR3 has 15 amino acids. Germline V gene lookup returns CDR1 LNHDA and CDR2 SQIVND (reference sequence). J was trimmed by 1 base and V by 7 bases; bases with no gene match: 9. The CDR3 DNA follows: TGTGCCAGTAAAAGTTTCACAGGGGTTAACTATGGCTACACCTTC. It encodes CASKSFTGVNYGYTF.

The V and J genes are TRBV19 and TRBJ2-2; maybe TRBD1 (5 bases). Per the germline V gene, CDR1 is LNHDA and CDR2 is SQIVND (reference sequence). The CDR3 runs to 15 residues. The germline V and J ends were trimmed by 6 bases and 4 bases, with 15 bases remaining between them. CDR3 bases: TGTGCCAGTAGGGGTATCCAGGGTGGCACCGGGGAGCTGTTTTTT. Translation gives CASRGIQGGTGELFF. The full variable domain, its missing parts supplied by reference TRBV19 and TRBJ2-2, is DGGITQSPKYLFRKEGQNVTLSCEQNLNHDAMYWYRQDPGQGLRLIYYSQIVNDFQKGDIAEGYSVSREKKESFPLTVTSAQKNPTAFYLCASRGIQGGTGELFFGEGSRLTVL.

For the CDR3, the DNA is TGTGCCAGCAGCTTAGCTTACCCTCGATTGACTGAAGCTTTCTTT. Translation gives CASSLAYPRLTEAFF. The V gene is TRBV11-2, the J gene TRBJ1-1; D gene uncertain. The V end lost 1 base, the J end lost 5 bases, and 14 bases lay between the germline ends. CDR1 is SGHAT and CDR2 is FQNNGV in the germline V gene. The CDR3 is 15 amino acids.

The chain is built from TRBV4-2 and TRBJ2-6, with TRBD1 matching over 7 bases. This CDR3 contains 18 residues. Germline values: CDR1 LGHNA, CDR2 YNFKEQ. V was pared by 8 bases and J by 2 bases, with 15 bases of the junction left unmatched. Here the CDR3 reads CASGTLDRVSPGANVLTF. The CDR3 DNA is TGTGCCAGCGGAACTCTCGACAGGGTGTCACCTGGGGCCAACGTCCTGACTTTC.